This T cell receptor beta chain originates from a study of blood T cell repertoires in COVID-19. Background on the study: Acute-phase and convalescent COVID-19 samples originated in the United States, Italy and Spain.

This CDR3 has 14 residues. Germline V gene lookup returns CDR1 DFQATT and CDR2 SNEGSKA (reference sequence). J lost 16 bases, V lost 3 bases, and 10 bases had no gene match. Source study methods: Reference gene primer amplification yielded estimated nucleated cell counts. The assay was immunoSEQ multiplex PCR, and TCRdb's table has in-frame clones only and misses some. V and J calls and clone size are those listed in that table; D and trimming were worked out from the DNA. The table has approximately 230,000 clones, about 89% seen once; the top ten hold roughly 3.7%. Participants were aged about 18 to 100 years from approximately 24 US areas.

Sequencing was carried out using PBMCs or T cells enriched from blood (not recorded which). The gene calls are TRBV20-1 and TRBJ2-1; TRBD2 matches 15 bases. This receptor was taken from a woman in her twenties or thirties who had recovered from COVID-19. CDR3 protein: CSASVPGLAGGRFF. DNA for the CDR3: TGCAGTGCTAGTGTACCGGGACTAGCGGGAGGTCGTTTCTTC.